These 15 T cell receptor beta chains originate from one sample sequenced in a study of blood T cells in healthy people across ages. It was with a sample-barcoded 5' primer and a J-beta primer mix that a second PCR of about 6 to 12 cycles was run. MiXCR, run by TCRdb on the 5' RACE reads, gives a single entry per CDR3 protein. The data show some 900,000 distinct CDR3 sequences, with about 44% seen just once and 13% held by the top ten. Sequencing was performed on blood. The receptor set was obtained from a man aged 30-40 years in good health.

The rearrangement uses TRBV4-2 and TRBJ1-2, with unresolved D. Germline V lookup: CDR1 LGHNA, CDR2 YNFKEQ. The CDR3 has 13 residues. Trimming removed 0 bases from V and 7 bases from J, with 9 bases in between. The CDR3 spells CASSQESPLGYTF. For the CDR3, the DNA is TGTGCCAGCAGCCAAGAGTCCCCCCTTGGCTACACCTTC.

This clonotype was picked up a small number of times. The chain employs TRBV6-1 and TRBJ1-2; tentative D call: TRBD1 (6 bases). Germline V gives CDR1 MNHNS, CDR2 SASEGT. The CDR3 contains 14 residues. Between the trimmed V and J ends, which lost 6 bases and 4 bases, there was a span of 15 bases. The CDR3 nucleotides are TGTGCCAGCAGCGGTAGTGGACAGATCTATGGCTACACCTTC. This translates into CASSGSGQIYGYTF.

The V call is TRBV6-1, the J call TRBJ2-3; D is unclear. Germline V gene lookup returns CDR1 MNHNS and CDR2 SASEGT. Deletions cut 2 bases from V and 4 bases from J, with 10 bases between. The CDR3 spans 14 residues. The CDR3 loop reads CASSELTSADTQYF. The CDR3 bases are TGTGCCAGCAGTGAACTTACAAGCGCAGATACGCAGTATTTT.

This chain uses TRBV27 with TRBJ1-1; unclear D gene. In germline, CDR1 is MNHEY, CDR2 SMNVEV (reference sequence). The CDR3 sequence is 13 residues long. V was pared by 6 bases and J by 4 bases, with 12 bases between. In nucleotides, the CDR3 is TGTGCCAGCAGCCCCCGTAGGATCACTGAAGCTTTCTTT. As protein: CASSPRRITEAFF.

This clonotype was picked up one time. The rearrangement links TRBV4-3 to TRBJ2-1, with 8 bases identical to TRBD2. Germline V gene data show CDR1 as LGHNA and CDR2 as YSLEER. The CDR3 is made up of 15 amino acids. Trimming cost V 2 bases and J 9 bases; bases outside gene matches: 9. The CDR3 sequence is CASSQQGGGISEQFF. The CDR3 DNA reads TGCGCCAGCAGCCAACAAGGCGGGGGGATCAGTGAGCAGTTCTTC.

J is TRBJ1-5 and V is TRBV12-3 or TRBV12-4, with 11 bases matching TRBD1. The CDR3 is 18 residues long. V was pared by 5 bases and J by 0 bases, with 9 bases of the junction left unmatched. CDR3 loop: CASSTGTGGMYSNQPQHF. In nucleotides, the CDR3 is TGTGCCAGCAGTACAGGGACAGGGGGGATGTATAGCAATCAGCCCCAGCATTTT.

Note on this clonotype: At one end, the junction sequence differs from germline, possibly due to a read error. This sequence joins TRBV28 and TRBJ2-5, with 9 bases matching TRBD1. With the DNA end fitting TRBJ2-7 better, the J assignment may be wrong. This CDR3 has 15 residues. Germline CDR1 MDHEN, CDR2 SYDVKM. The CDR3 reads CTSRAQGALGSEQYF. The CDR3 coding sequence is TGTACCAGCAGAGCACAGGGGGCGTTAGGGTCCGAGCAGTACTTC.

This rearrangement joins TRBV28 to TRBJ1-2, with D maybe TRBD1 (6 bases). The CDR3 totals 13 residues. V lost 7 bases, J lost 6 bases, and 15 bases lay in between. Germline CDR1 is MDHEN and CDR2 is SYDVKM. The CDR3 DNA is TGTGCCAGCACCCTTACAGGGTTCGATGGCTACACCTTC. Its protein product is CASTLTGFDGYTF.

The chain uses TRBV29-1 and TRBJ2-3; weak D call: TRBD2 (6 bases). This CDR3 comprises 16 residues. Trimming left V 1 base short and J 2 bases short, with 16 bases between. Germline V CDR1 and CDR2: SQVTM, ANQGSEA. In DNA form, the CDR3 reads TGCAGCGTTGAAGCCCGTTCGGCGGGGTCCACAGATACGCAGTATTTT. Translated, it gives CSVEARSAGSTDTQYF.

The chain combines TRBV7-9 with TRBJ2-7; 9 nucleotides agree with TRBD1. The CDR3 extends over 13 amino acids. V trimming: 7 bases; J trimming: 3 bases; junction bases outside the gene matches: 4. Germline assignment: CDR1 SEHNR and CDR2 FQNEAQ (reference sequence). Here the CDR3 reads CASKRQGDYEQYF. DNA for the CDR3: TGTGCCAGCAAGCGACAGGGGGACTACGAGCAGTACTTC.

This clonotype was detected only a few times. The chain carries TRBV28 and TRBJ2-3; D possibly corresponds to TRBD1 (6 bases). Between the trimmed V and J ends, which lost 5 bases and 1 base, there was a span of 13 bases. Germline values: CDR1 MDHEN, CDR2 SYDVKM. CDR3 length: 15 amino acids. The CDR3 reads CASSPPGAGTDTQYF. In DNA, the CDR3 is TGTGCCAGCAGTCCACCAGGGGCCGGCACAGATACGCAGTATTTT. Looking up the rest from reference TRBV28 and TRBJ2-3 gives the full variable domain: DVKVTQSSRYLVKRTGEKVFLECVQDMDHENMFWYRQDPGLGLRLIYFSYDVKMKEKGDIPEGYSVSREKKERFSLILESASTNQTSMYLCASSPPGAGTDTQYFGPGTRLTVL.

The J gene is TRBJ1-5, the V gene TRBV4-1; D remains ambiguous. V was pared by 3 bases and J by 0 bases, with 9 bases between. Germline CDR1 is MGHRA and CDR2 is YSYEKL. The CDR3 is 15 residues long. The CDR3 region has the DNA TGCGCCAGCAGCCATTACGGCGATAGCAATCAGCCCCAGCATTTT. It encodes CASSHYGDSNQPQHF.

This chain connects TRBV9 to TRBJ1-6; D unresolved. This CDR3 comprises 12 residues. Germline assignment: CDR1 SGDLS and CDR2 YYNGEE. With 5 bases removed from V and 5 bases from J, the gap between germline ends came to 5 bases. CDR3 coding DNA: TGTGCCAGCAGTGGGGATAATTCACCCCTCCACTTT. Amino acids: CASSGDNSPLHF.

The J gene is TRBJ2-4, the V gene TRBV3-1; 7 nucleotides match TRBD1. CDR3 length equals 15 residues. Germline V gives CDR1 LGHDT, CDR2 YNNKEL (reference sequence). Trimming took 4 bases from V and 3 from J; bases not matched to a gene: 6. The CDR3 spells CASSRNQGVKNIQYF. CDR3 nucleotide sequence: TGTGCCAGCAGCCGGAACCAGGGGGTCAAAAACATTCAGTACTTC. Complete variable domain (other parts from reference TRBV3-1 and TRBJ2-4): DTAVSQTPKYLVTQMGNDKSIKCEQNLGHDTMYWYKQDSKKFLKIMFSYNNKELIINETVPNRFSPKSPDKAHLNLHINSLELGDSAVYFCASSRNQGVKNIQYFGAGTRLSVL.

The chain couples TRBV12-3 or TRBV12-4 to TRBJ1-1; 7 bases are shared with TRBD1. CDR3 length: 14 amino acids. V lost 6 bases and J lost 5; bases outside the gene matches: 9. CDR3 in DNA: TGTGCCAGCAGACTTACGGACAGGAGAACTGAAGCTTTCTTT. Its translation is CASRLTDRRTEAFF.